This T cell receptor (beta chain) was sequenced during a study of T cell repertoires in cytomegalovirus infection. In the study overall: It was the public TCR beta signatures that indicated both CMV infection and matching HLA type. Findings and caveats of the study: People with CMV and the relevant HLA were identified by cumulative public TCR beta family frequency.

Germline V gives CDR1 SGDLS, CDR2 YYNGEE. After removal of 3 bases from V and 1 base from J, the junction contained 21 bases not matched to a gene. This CDR3 has 20 amino acids. Details on this clonotype: Its target is unknown.

TCRdb recomputed calls from the reads with MiXCR, one row per CDR3 protein. The sample lists some 920,000 distinct CDR3 sequences, approximately 31% occurring once. The rearrangement joins TRBV9 to TRBJ1-1, with 7 bases aligning to TRBD1. This TCR came from a human donor in good health (CMV status not recorded). Some clones in this sample may be carry-over from other donors' samples. Sequencing used cultured CD8+ T cells from PBMCs, obtained from culture after CMV antigen stimulation. The CDR3 spells CASSAPSGGPPRGKNTEAFF. As DNA, the CDR3 is TGTGCCAGCAGCGCCCCCTCGGGGGGCCCGCCCAGGGGGAAGAACACTGAAGCTTTCTTT.